This T cell receptor (beta chain) appears in the sequencing data of a study of blood T cell repertoires in COVID-19. Trimming stripped 4 bases from V and 6 bases from J, with 13 bases between. CDR1 is KGHDR and CDR2 is SFDVKD in the germline V gene. The CDR3 extends over 14 amino acids. Original processing methods: Cell counts per sample came from amplifying reference gene primers. This table comes from immunoSEQ multiplex PCR, and its TCRdb copy is limited to in-frame clones, with some not included. For V, J and clone size, that table is used; D and trimming come from the DNA. The data show fewer than 250,000 clones, about 90% seen once.

This rearrangement joins TRBV24-1 to TRBJ2-3; D is possibly TRBD1 (5 bases). The sequence was obtained from a woman under 30 who had recovered from COVID-19. The source material was PBMCs or T cells enriched from blood (not recorded which). This CDR3 is CATSEPGFPDTQYF. In DNA form, the CDR3 reads TGTGCCACCAGTGAGCCAGGGTTCCCCGATACGCAGTATTTT.